These 27 T cell receptor beta chains were sequenced from one sample in a study of blood T cell repertoires in COVID-19. Profiling relied on immunoSEQ multiplex PCR, and the TCRdb table lists in-frame clones only, not all of them. The sample consists of 250,000 to 300,000 clones, approximately 87% of them appearing once. Sequencing used peripheral blood. Source of these receptors: a man between 60 and 75 years old who had recovered from COVID-19.

V gene TRBV3-1 (or the pseudogene TRBV3-2) combines with J gene TRBJ2-7, with a tentative D call TRBD2 (5 bases). The V and J ends lost 1 base and 7 bases respectively, with 20 bases between them. The CDR3 is 16 residues long. Germline V gives CDR1 LGHDT, CDR2 YNNKEL (reference sequence). The CDR3 region has the DNA TGTGCCAGCAGCCAAGGGCTAGCCCAACCATGGAGGGAGCAGTACTTC. It is translated as CASSQGLAQPWREQYF.

This chain joins TRBV7-9 and TRBJ2-1; TRBD1 matches at 9 bases. Germline CDR1 and CDR2: SEHNR and FQNEAQ (reference sequence). The CDR3 runs to 17 residues. V lost 1 base and J lost 8; bases outside the gene matches: 12. The CDR3 DNA is TGTGCCAGCAGCTTAGTAGGTGGACAGGGGTTACGGTATGAGCAGTTCTTC. The encoded protein is CASSLVGGQGLRYEQFF.

The V and J genes are TRBV24-1 and TRBJ2-2; 7 bases line up with TRBD1. With 5 bases clipped from V and 3 bases from J, the junction kept 8 bases outside the gene matches. The germline gives CDR1 KGHDR, CDR2 SFDVKD. The CDR3 length is 16 residues. CDR3 coding DNA: TGTGCCACCAGTGCTTCATCACAGGGGTACACCGGGGAGCTGTTTTTT. It codes for CATSASSQGYTGELFF.

This clone was counted a single time. The chain employs TRBV29-1 and TRBJ1-2; D gene unclear. Germline values: CDR1 SQVTM, CDR2 ANQGSEA. The V end was cut by 3 bases, the J end by 2 bases, with 7 bases between. There are 12 residues in the CDR3. CDR3 in amino acids: CSVESGNYGYTF. CDR3 in DNA: TGCAGCGTTGAGTCCGGGAACTATGGCTACACCTTC.

This rearrangement joins TRBV27 to TRBJ2-7; 12 nucleotides align to TRBD2. The CDR3 length is 15 residues. CDR1 is MNHEY and CDR2 is SMNVEV in the germline V gene (reference sequence). The J segment lost 3 bases and the V segment lost 2 bases, leaving 2 bases of the junction unmatched. Here the CDR3 reads CASSLRTSGNYEQYF. The CDR3 DNA is TGTGCCAGCAGTTTACGGACTAGCGGGAACTACGAGCAGTACTTC.

The chain carries TRBV7-2 and TRBJ2-5; D is unresolved. Germline CDR1 and CDR2: SGHTA and FQGNSA. Trimming left V 0 bases short and J 5 bases short, with 10 bases between. This CDR3 spans 14 amino acids. The CDR3 sequence is CASSLALSGETQYF. CDR3 coding DNA: TGTGCCAGCAGCTTAGCGCTATCCGGTGAGACCCAGTACTTC.

This chain connects TRBV6-2 or TRBV6-3 to TRBJ1-1; possible D gene TRBD1, 5 bases. CDR1 MNHEY and CDR2 SVGEGT come from the germline V gene. This CDR3 has 13 amino acids. Trimming stripped 0 bases from V and 6 bases from J, with 8 bases between. The CDR3 spells CASSYSTRAEAFF. The DNA for the CDR3 is TGTGCCAGCAGTTACTCGACCAGGGCTGAAGCTTTCTTT.

Here the CDR3 reads CASSQESLAGNEQFF. Written as DNA, the CDR3 is TGTGCCAGCAGCCAAGAGTCACTAGCGGGCAATGAGCAGTTCTTC. The J gene is TRBJ2-1, the V gene TRBV3-1 (or the pseudogene TRBV3-2); TRBD2 agrees at 9 bases. The germline gives CDR1 LGHDT, CDR2 YNNKEL (reference sequence). This CDR3 spans 15 amino acids. V trimming: 0 bases; J trimming: 6 bases; junction bases outside the gene matches: 3.

The chain employs TRBV7-2 and TRBJ1-1, with 9 bases fitting TRBD1. The CDR3 consists of 15 residues. The germline gives CDR1 SGHTA, CDR2 FQGNSA. J gave up 4 bases and V 4 bases, and 7 bases lay outside the gene matches. CDR3 sequence (DNA): TGTGCCAGCAGCTGGGGGACAGGGTCAGGCACTGAAGCTTTCTTT. This gives the protein CASSWGTGSGTEAFF.

The gene calls are TRBV10-2 and TRBJ2-3; TRBD2 matches 11 bases. This CDR3 has 16 amino acids. Trimming removed 6 bases from V and 2 bases from J; junction bases left unmatched: 7. CDR1 and CDR2 from the germline V gene are WSHSY and SAAADI. CDR3: CASRPLTSGNTDTQYF. DNA for the CDR3: TGCGCCAGCAGACCCTTGACTAGCGGGAACACAGATACGCAGTATTTT.

This clone was observed a single time. The chain combines TRBV11-2 with TRBJ2-7; TRBD2 might be the D (5 bases). Germline V gene data show CDR1 as SGHAT and CDR2 as FQNNGV. This CDR3 is 16 amino acids long. V lost 9 bases to trimming and J lost 1 base, with 22 bases between them. This CDR3 is CASRLRTGSGSYEQYF. The DNA of the CDR3 is TGTGCCAGTCGCCTCAGGACGGGGTCAGGATCCTACGAGCAGTACTTC.

J is TRBJ1-1 and V is TRBV4-1, with D possibly matching TRBD1 (5 bases). Deletions cut 4 bases from V and 1 base from J, with 10 bases between. The CDR3 contains 14 residues. Germline CDR1 reads MGHRA; CDR2 reads YSYEKL. The CDR3 DNA reads as TGCGCCAGCAGCCGTTCCGGGGGGAACACTGAAGCTTTCTTT. Its protein is CASSRSGGNTEAFF.

This clone was seen once. This rearrangement joins TRBV27 to TRBJ2-2; 8 nucleotides agree with TRBD2. Trimming cost V 7 bases and J 2 bases; bases outside gene matches: 3. Germline V gives CDR1 MNHEY, CDR2 SMNVEV (reference sequence). CDR3 size: 14 residues. As DNA, the CDR3 is TGTGCCAGCACGCTAGCGGGTAACACCGGGGAGCTGTTTTTT. It specifies CASTLAGNTGELFF.

The V call is TRBV6-5, the J call TRBJ2-1, with 9 bases lining up with TRBD2. V was clipped by 3 bases and J by 0 bases; unmatched bases: 0. There are 15 residues in the CDR3. The germline V gene has CDR1 MNHEY and CDR2 SVGAGI. DNA of the CDR3: TGTGCCAGCAGTTATAGCGGGAGCTCCTACAATGAGCAGTTCTTC. This translates into CASSYSGSSYNEQFF.

The chain joins TRBV15 to TRBJ2-1, with D tentatively TRBD2 (6 bases). Germline CDR1 reads LNHNV; CDR2 reads YYDKDF (reference sequence). The ends were cut back, 0 bases at V and 8 bases at J, with 14 bases in the middle. This CDR3 region has 15 residues. The CDR3 protein is CATSRDSGGPDEQFF. The CDR3 bases are TGTGCCACCAGCAGAGATTCAGGAGGGCCGGATGAGCAGTTCTTC.

The V gene is TRBV2, the J gene TRBJ2-6; 9 bases fit TRBD1. Germline values: CDR1 SNHLY, CDR2 FYNNEI. The CDR3 has 16 residues. Trimming cost V 11 bases and J 0 bases; bases outside gene matches: 8. In DNA form, the CDR3 reads TGTGCCGGCTCGGGACAGGGTAACTCTGGGGCCAACGTCCTGACTTTC. Protein product: CAGSGQGNSGANVLTF.

The chain couples TRBV11-3 to TRBJ2-1; 9 positions match TRBD1. V lost 5 bases, J lost 6 bases, and 8 bases stayed unmatched. The length of the CDR3 is 15 residues. In germline, CDR1 is SGHNT, CDR2 YENEEA. The CDR3 bases are TGTGCCAGCAGCCGTCCGGGACAGGGTAGCAATGAGCAGTTCTTC. As protein: CASSRPGQGSNEQFF. Full variable domain (remainder filled in from reference TRBV11-3 and TRBJ2-1): EAGVVQSPRYKIIEKKQPVAFWCNPISGHNTLYWYLQNLGQGPELLIRYENEEAVDDSQLPKDRFSAERLKGVDSTLKIQPAELGDSAVYLCASSRPGQGSNEQFFGPGTRLTVL.

This clone was recorded only once. This chain connects TRBV5-1 to TRBJ2-5, with TRBD1 as a possible D gene (6 bases). The CDR3 totals 15 residues. Trimming pared 1 base from V and 1 base from J, leaving 11 bases between. The V gene's germline CDR1 is SGHRS and CDR2 YFSETQ. CDR3 nucleotide sequence: TGCGCCAGCAGCTTGTATGGACAGACCCAAGAGACCCAGTACTTC. It yields the protein CASSLYGQTQETQYF.

In this sample, this clone turned up once. The genes are TRBV19 and TRBJ1-5, with D possibly being TRBD1 (5 bases). Looked up from germline, CDR1 is LNHDA and CDR2 is SQIVND (reference sequence). V was cut by 3 bases and J by 6 bases, with 15 bases left in between. The CDR3 totals 15 residues. The CDR3 region has the DNA TGTGCCAGTAGTATTATGCGACAGCAAGGTCAGCCCCAGCATTTT. Residues: CASSIMRQQGQPQHF.

The chain has TRBV5-5 and TRBJ2-3; D possibly corresponds to TRBD2 (6 bases). The CDR3 consists of 16 residues. CDR1 SGHKS and CDR2 YYEKEE come from the germline V gene (reference sequence). Between the trimmed V and J ends, which lost 0 bases and 7 bases, there was a span of 18 bases. The CDR3 DNA reads TGTGCCAGCAGCTTGGCAGGCGCATCAGGAGGGCATACGCAGTATTTT. Amino acid sequence: CASSLAGASGGHTQYF.

The CDR3 here is CAWAGPGQGTDTQYF. DNA for the CDR3: TGTGCCTGGGCCGGGCCGGGACAGGGAACAGATACGCAGTATTTT. The chain is built from TRBV30 and TRBJ2-3; 9 positions match TRBD1. Losses at the gene ends were 5 bases for V and 3 bases for J; bases not matched to a gene: 9. CDR3 size: 15 residues. Germline V gene data show CDR1 as GTSNPN and CDR2 as SVGIG (reference sequence).

This rearrangement joins TRBV6-6 to TRBJ1-2, with D tentatively TRBD1 (6 bases). From germline, CDR1 is MNHNY and CDR2 SVGAGI (reference sequence). The V and J ends lost 8 bases and 4 bases respectively, with 20 bases between them. CDR3 length: 15 amino acids. The CDR3 DNA sequence: TGTGCCAGCTCCGACAGGCTCACCCCCTCCTATGGCTACACCTTC. Protein: CASSDRLTPSYGYTF.

The chain combines TRBV4-2 with TRBJ2-7, with 7 nucleotides matching TRBD1. The germline gives CDR1 LGHNA, CDR2 YNFKEQ. The V segment lost 0 bases and the J segment 2 bases; nucleotides outside the gene matches: 7. The CDR3 covers 16 residues. The CDR3 loop is CASSQEDRQSAYEQYF. The DNA of the CDR3 is TGTGCCAGCAGCCAAGAGGACAGGCAATCTGCCTACGAGCAGTACTTC.

The chain joins TRBV19 to TRBJ2-1, with TRBD1 matching 7 bases. With 5 bases clipped from V and 7 bases from J, the junction kept 8 bases outside the gene matches. Germline CDR1 LNHDA, CDR2 SQIVND (reference sequence). There are 14 residues in the CDR3. This chain's CDR3 is CASSYGHRGNEQFF. The CDR3, as DNA: TGTGCCAGTAGTTACGGGCACAGGGGAAATGAGCAGTTCTTC.

V and J are TRBV14 and TRBJ1-1; TRBD1 matches at 7 bases. With V trimmed by 3 bases and J by 5 bases, 9 bases remained unmatched. From germline, CDR1 is SGHDN and CDR2 FVKESK. The CDR3 is 15 amino acids. CDR3 region: CASSQGTTGRTEAFF. The CDR3, as DNA: TGTGCCAGCAGCCAGGGAACGACAGGGAGGACTGAAGCTTTCTTT.

Concerning this clone itself: Within the sample, other DNA sequences also encode this same CDR3. J is TRBJ2-2 and V is TRBV29-1, with D possibly TRBD2 on 5 matching bases. Germline V lookup: CDR1 SQVTM, CDR2 ANQGSEA. V was pared by 3 bases and J by 2 bases, with 7 bases between. The CDR3 consists of 13 residues. As DNA, the CDR3 is TGCAGCGTTGACGGAGGAAACACCGGGGAGCTGTTTTTT. This translates into CSVDGGNTGELFF.

This chain joins TRBV5-8 and TRBJ1-6; 8 bases are shared with TRBD1. V was pared by 0 bases and J by 9 bases, with 5 bases of the junction left unmatched. CDR1 SGHTS and CDR2 YDEGEE come from the germline V gene. There are 15 residues in the CDR3. The CDR3 nucleotides are TGTGCCAGCAGCTTGGGACAGGGGTTGGGTTCACCCCTCCACTTT. Amino acid sequence: CASSLGQGLGSPLHF.